This T cell receptor (beta chain) stems from a study of cytomegalovirus exposure and HLA in healthy donors. The study, taken as a whole, reports: 16,951 TCR beta sequences were associated with HLA alleles at 0.05 false discovery rate in a later analysis. Altogether, 150 to 200 TCR beta chains were recorded as cytomegalovirus-associated. Information on immune exposure was restricted to one variable (CMV serostatus).

Donors had nominal health at sampling but likely had unrecorded immune exposures. PCR primers comprised 60 Vbeta and 13 Jbeta primers. Libraries were prepared by immunoSEQ multiplex PCR; TCRdb keeps only in-frame clonotypes and omits some of them. The sample includes approximately 160,000 clones, 77% seen only once; the top ten take about 1.5%. Notes on this clone: What it binds is unknown.

CDR1 and CDR2 (germline): SGHRS, YFSETQ. This CDR3 comprises 14 residues. The V end was cut by 4 bases, the J end by 4 bases, with 15 bases between. The receptor's source is a woman aged 25-40 years in good health and CMV-seropositive. Specimen: PBMCs. The rearrangement links TRBV5-1 to TRBJ2-7; perhaps TRBD2 as D (5 bases). CDR3 DNA sequence: TGCGCCAGCAGCATAGGAGGAGCGATTTACGAGCAGTACTTC. Protein sequence: CASSIGGAIYEQYF. The complete variable domain, with remaining parts taken from reference TRBV5-1 and TRBJ2-7, reads KAGVTQTPRYLIKTRGQQVTLSCSPISGHRSVSWYQQTPGQGLQFLFEYFSETQRNKGNFPGRFSGRQFSNSRSEMNVSTLELGDSALYLCASSIGGAIYEQYFGPGTRLTVT.